A single sample gave rise to the 14 T cell receptor beta chains below, sequenced in a study of Ad26.COV2.S vaccination and SARS-CoV-2 variants. As for treatment: some 20 received Ad26.COV2.S at low or high dose, single or two shots; 5 received placebo; per-sample allocation not given. Day 63 following the first vaccine or placebo injection was when the samples were taken. Only in-frame clones appear in the TCRdb table, and some are missing; sequencing was by immunoSEQ multiplex PCR. This sample has 320,000 or so clones; roughly 90% occur once, and the top ten carry about 5%. The starting material was peripheral blood, obtained in a trial of Ad26.COV2.S vaccine versus placebo. These TCRs come from a person between 18 and 60 years old who received the Ad26.COV2.S COVID-19 vaccine or a placebo.

Regarding this clone: Other nucleotide sequences in the sample specify the same CDR3. The chain links TRBV6-2 or TRBV6-3 to TRBJ1-2; D gene uncertain. This CDR3 is built from 12 residues. CDR1 is MNHEY, CDR2 SVGEGT, per germline. V was pared by 5 bases and J by 0 bases, with 4 bases between. In DNA, the CDR3 is TGTGCCAGCAGTCCCGCTAACTATGGCTACACCTTC. As protein: CASSPANYGYTF.

V gene TRBV14 combines with J gene TRBJ2-3; D call uncertain. The CDR3 consists of 15 residues. CDR1 SGHDN and CDR2 FVKESK come from the germline V gene. Trimming took 4 bases from V and 2 from J, leaving 13 bases between them. The CDR3 nucleotides read TGTGCCAGCAGCCCTACCGGGCCCTACACAGATACGCAGTATTTT. Its protein is CASSPTGPYTDTQYF.

The chain uses TRBV10-3 and TRBJ1-6; D ambiguous. V was pared by 3 bases and J by 7 bases, with 7 bases between. The CDR3 spans 13 residues. From germline, CDR1 is ENHRY and CDR2 SYGVKD. CDR3 region: CAISETENSPLHF. CDR3 DNA: TGTGCCATCAGTGAAACGGAGAATTCACCCCTCCACTTT.

The J gene is TRBJ1-2, the V gene TRBV5-6; D ambiguous. The CDR3 has 14 residues. CDR1 is SGHDT, CDR2 YYEEEE, per germline. V was clipped by 0 bases and J by 0 bases, with 6 bases between them. In DNA form, the CDR3 reads TGTGCCAGCAGCTTGGGCTCGGCTAACTATGGCTACACCTTC. As protein: CASSLGSANYGYTF.

V and J are TRBV2 and TRBJ1-1; 7 bases are shared with TRBD1. This CDR3 has 14 residues. Looked up from germline, CDR1 is SNHLY and CDR2 is FYNNEI. Trimming took 5 bases from V and 1 from J; bases not matched to a gene: 4. The DNA of the CDR3 is TGTGCCAGCAGTTTGGGACAGAGGAACACTGAAGCTTTCTTT. It encodes CASSLGQRNTEAFF.

The chain has TRBV19 and TRBJ2-7; D is perhaps TRBD1 or TRBD2 (5 bases each). The V and J ends lost 3 bases and 3 bases respectively, with 15 bases between them. Germline loops: CDR1 LNHDA, CDR2 SQIVND (reference sequence). The CDR3 covers 15 residues. This chain's CDR3 is CASSISGTAVYEQYF. Written as DNA, the CDR3 is TGTGCCAGTAGTATCTCCGGGACCGCCGTCTACGAGCAGTACTTC. Combining the CDR3 with reference TRBV19 and TRBJ2-7 gives the whole variable domain DGGITQSPKYLFRKEGQNVTLSCEQNLNHDAMYWYRQDPGQGLRLIYYSQIVNDFQKGDIAEGYSVSREKKESFPLTVTSAQKNPTAFYLCASSISGTAVYEQYFGPGTRLTVT.

This clone was observed a few times. The chain combines TRBV5-1 with TRBJ1-5, with no clear D. CDR3 size: 14 residues. The V and J ends lost 0 bases and 2 bases respectively, with 6 bases between them. Per the germline V gene, CDR1 is SGHRS and CDR2 is YFSETQ. CDR3 sequence reads: CASSLDAGNQPQHF. The CDR3 DNA follows: TGCGCCAGCAGCTTGGACGCAGGCAATCAGCCCCAGCATTTT.

This clone was counted a few times. The chain joins TRBV7-9 to TRBJ1-6; 10 nucleotides match TRBD1. The CDR3 loop spans 16 amino acids. V was clipped by 3 bases and J by 7 bases; unmatched bases: 6. Germline values: CDR1 SEHNR, CDR2 FQNEAQ (reference sequence). The CDR3 sequence is CASSFSGTGVNSPLHF. The CDR3 DNA reads as TGTGCCAGCAGCTTCTCCGGGACAGGGGTGAATTCACCCCTCCACTTT.

The V gene is TRBV18, the J gene TRBJ2-1, with TRBD1 matching 9 bases. Germline trimming cut 3 bases from V and 5 bases from J; bases unmatched to any gene: 2. The CDR3 consists of 14 residues. The germline gives CDR1 KGHSH, CDR2 LQKENI. Written as DNA, the CDR3 is TGTGCCAGCTCACCCCGACAGGGGGACAATGAGCAGTTCTTC. Translated, it gives CASSPRQGDNEQFF.

Notes on this clone: Other DNA sequences in this specimen translate into the identical CDR3. The V call is TRBV18, the J call TRBJ1-5; no clear D gene. The CDR3 has 14 amino acids. The germline CDR1 and CDR2 sequences are KGHSH and LQKENI. With 4 bases removed from V and 0 bases from J, the gap between germline ends came to 7 bases. The CDR3 loop reads CASSQGVSNQPQHF. The CDR3 nucleotides are TGTGCCAGCTCACAGGGCGTTAGCAATCAGCCCCAGCATTTT.

This clone has only a few counts. The gene calls are TRBV27 and TRBJ1-6; weak D call: TRBD1 (6 bases). The CDR3 is made up of 15 amino acids. Germline V CDR1 and CDR2: MNHEY, SMNVEV (reference sequence). Trimming took off 6 bases at V and 4 bases at J, with 13 bases between the two ends. CDR3 sequence: CASRSPGTYNSPLHF. CDR3 DNA sequence: TGTGCCAGCAGGTCTCCCGGGACATATAATTCACCCCTCCACTTT.

V gene TRBV4-1 combines with J gene TRBJ1-2, with 7 bases identical to TRBD1. Per the germline V gene, CDR1 is MGHRA and CDR2 is YSYEKL. V gave up 0 bases and J gave up 6 bases; unmatched junction bases: 22. The CDR3 loop spans 20 amino acids. CDR3 sequence: CASSQEPLLNSYGTVDGYTF. The CDR3 coding sequence is TGCGCCAGCAGCCAAGAGCCCTTACTGAACTCATACGGGACAGTAGATGGCTACACCTTC.

The chain is built from TRBV21-1 and TRBJ2-6. TRBV21-1 is a pseudogene locus. The CDR3 is 17 residues long. The CDR3 spells CASSKGTACSGANVLTF. The DNA of the CDR3 is TGTGCCAGCAGCAAGGGGACCGCCTGCTCTGGGGCCAACGTCCTGACTTTC.

The chain joins TRBV7-2 to TRBJ2-3, with 11 bases that match TRBD2. CDR3 size: 16 residues. CDR1 SGHTA and CDR2 FQGNSA come from the germline V gene. The V gene end was trimmed by 4 bases and the J gene end by 7 bases; junction bases not matched to a gene: 10. CDR3 DNA sequence: TGTGCCAGCAGCTGGCTACTAGCGGGAGAGTTGTATACGCAGTATTTT. Its translation is CASSWLLAGELYTQYF.